Below, 12 T cell receptor beta chains from the same sample are listed, as sequenced in a study of blood T cell repertoires in COVID-19. Only in-frame clones appear in the TCRdb table, and some are missing; sequencing was by immunoSEQ multiplex PCR. The data show 200,000 or so clones, with about 84% seen just once and 6.5% to 9% held by the top ten. Sample: PBMCs or T cells enriched from blood (not recorded which). The receptors derive from a woman between 35 and 50 years old with acute COVID-19.

The chain is built from TRBV27 and TRBJ2-7; TRBD2 matches 10 bases. The CDR3 has 15 residues. The V and J ends lost 8 bases and 1 base, in that order; junction bases with no gene match: 8. The V gene's germline CDR1 is MNHEY and CDR2 SMNVEV (reference sequence). The chain's CDR3 is CASRLLAGPSYEQYF. CDR3 in DNA: TGTGCCAGCCGCTTACTAGCGGGGCCGTCCTACGAGCAGTACTTC.

In its sample, this clone was seen once. The gene calls are TRBV9 and TRBJ1-1, with D tentatively TRBD1 (5 bases). CDR3 length: 16 residues. Trimming removed 4 bases at V and 4 bases at J, with 20 bases between. Germline V CDR1 and CDR2: SGDLS, YYNGEE. CDR3 bases: TGTGCCAGCAGCCCCGGCGAGGAGGGACGGGGCACTGAAGCTTTCTTT. Its protein product is CASSPGEEGRGTEAFF.

The gene calls are TRBV19 and TRBJ2-7; 7 bases align to TRBD1. Germline V lookup: CDR1 LNHDA, CDR2 SQIVND (reference sequence). CDR3 size: 15 residues. V was pared by 4 bases and J by 4 bases, with 10 bases of the junction left unmatched. Here the CDR3 reads CASSRGTGDGYEQYF. The CDR3 region has the DNA TGTGCCAGTAGTAGGGGAACAGGGGATGGATACGAGCAGTACTTC.

The DNA of the CDR3 is TGTGCCAGCAGCCACCCCCGCAGCGGGGGTTTCTCCTACAATGAGCAGTTCTTC. Its translation is CASSHPRSGGFSYNEQFF. The rearrangement links TRBV3-1 (or the pseudogene TRBV3-2) to TRBJ2-1; 8 bases agree with TRBD2. V gave up 3 bases and J gave up 0 bases; unmatched junction bases: 10. CDR3 length: 18 amino acids. Germline V gives CDR1 LGHDT, CDR2 YNNKEL (reference sequence).

The CDR3 reads CASSPTGTVDGYTF. CDR3 sequence (DNA): TGTGCCAGCTCACCGACAGGTACGGTCGATGGCTACACCTTC. The rearrangement links TRBV18 to TRBJ1-2; a possible D gene is TRBD1 (6 bases). V was pared by 3 bases and J by 6 bases, with 14 bases between. From germline, CDR1 is KGHSH and CDR2 LQKENI. The CDR3 totals 14 residues.

V is TRBV19 and J is TRBJ1-4; a possible D gene is TRBD1 (6 bases). CDR1 is LNHDA and CDR2 is SQIVND in the germline V gene (reference sequence). The CDR3 has 14 amino acids. CDR3 sequence reads: CAGSSGARNEKLFF. Here the CDR3 DNA reads TGTGCTGGGAGTTCAGGGGCGCGGAATGAAAAACTGTTTTTT. The entire variable domain, with the rest obtained from reference TRBV19 and TRBJ1-4, is as follows: DGGITQSPKYLFRKEGQNVTLSCEQNLNHDAMYWYRQDPGQGLRLIYYSQIVNDFQKGDIAEGYSVSREKKESFPLTVTSAQKNPTAFYLCAGSSGARNEKLFFGSGTQLSVL.

The rearrangement joins TRBV19 to TRBJ2-3, with 7 bases identical to TRBD1. The junction had 9 bases not matched to a gene; V was cut back by 9 bases and J by 0 bases. Germline lookup yields CDR1 LNHDA and CDR2 SQIVND (reference sequence). CDR3 length: 15 amino acids. This chain's CDR3 is CASKVGTASTDTQYF. DNA for the CDR3: TGTGCCAGCAAGGTTGGGACAGCTAGCACAGATACGCAGTATTTT.

This chain connects TRBV5-4 to TRBJ1-3, with 8 bases that match TRBD1. Germline CDR1 and CDR2: SGHNT and YYREEE (reference sequence). J was trimmed by 0 bases and V by 0 bases; bases with no gene match: 2. CDR3 length equals 16 residues. The DNA of the CDR3 is TGTGCCAGCAGCTTGGGGGGACAGGTCTCTGGAAACACCATATATTTT. Translation gives CASSLGGQVSGNTIYF.

This chain uses TRBV11-1 with TRBJ1-4; the D is unclear. This CDR3 has 14 amino acids. V lost 4 bases, J lost 4 bases, and 10 bases lay in between. Germline V gives CDR1 SGHAT, CDR2 FQDESV (reference sequence). The CDR3 is CASSSGRDNEKLFF. As DNA, the CDR3 is TGTGCCAGCAGCTCCGGGCGGGATAATGAAAAACTGTTTTTT.

This chain's CDR3 is CASSPGGGRDTQYF. The CDR3 DNA is TGTGCCAGCAGCCCAGGTGGGGGCAGGGATACGCAGTATTTT. The chain links TRBV7-2 to TRBJ2-3; tentative D call: TRBD1 (6 bases). V was shortened by 5 bases and J by 6 bases, with 15 bases between the two germline ends. Germline V gene lookup returns CDR1 SGHTA and CDR2 FQGNSA. CDR3 size: 14 residues.

In its sample, this clone was seen many times. The chain recombines TRBV5-4 with TRBJ1-1; D perhaps matches TRBD1 (6 bases). Germline values: CDR1 SGHNT, CDR2 YYREEE (reference sequence). Trimming took off 4 bases at V and 0 bases at J, with 16 bases between the two ends. The CDR3 sequence is 16 residues long. The CDR3 protein is CASSLPLGQMNTEAFF. CDR3 coding DNA: TGTGCCAGCAGCCTCCCGCTTGGACAGATGAACACTGAAGCTTTCTTT.

The rearrangement joins TRBV6-5 to TRBJ1-5; D is possibly TRBD1 (5 bases). V was trimmed by 5 bases and J by 11 bases, leaving 13 bases between them. The germline V gene encodes CDR1 MNHEY and CDR2 SVGAGI. The CDR3 is 12 amino acids. The chain's CDR3 is CASSPRGGAQHF. The CDR3 coding sequence is TGTGCCAGCAGTCCCCGGGGGGGGGCCCAGCATTTT.